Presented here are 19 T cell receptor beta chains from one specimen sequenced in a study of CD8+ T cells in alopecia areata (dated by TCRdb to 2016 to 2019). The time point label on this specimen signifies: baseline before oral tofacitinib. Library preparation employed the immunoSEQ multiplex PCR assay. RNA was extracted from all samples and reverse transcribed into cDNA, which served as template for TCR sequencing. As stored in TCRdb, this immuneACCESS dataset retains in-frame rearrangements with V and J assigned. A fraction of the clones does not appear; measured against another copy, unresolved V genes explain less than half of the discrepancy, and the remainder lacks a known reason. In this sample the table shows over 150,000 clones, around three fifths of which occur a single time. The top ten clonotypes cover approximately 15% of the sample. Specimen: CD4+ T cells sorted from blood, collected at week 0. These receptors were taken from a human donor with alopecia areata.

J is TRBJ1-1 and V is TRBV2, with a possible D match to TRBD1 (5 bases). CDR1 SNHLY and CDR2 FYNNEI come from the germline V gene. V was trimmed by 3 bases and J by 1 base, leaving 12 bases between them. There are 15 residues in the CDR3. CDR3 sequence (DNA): TGTGCCAGCAGTGAGTACGGGCAGGGGAACACTGAAGCTTTCTTT. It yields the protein CASSEYGQGNTEAFF.

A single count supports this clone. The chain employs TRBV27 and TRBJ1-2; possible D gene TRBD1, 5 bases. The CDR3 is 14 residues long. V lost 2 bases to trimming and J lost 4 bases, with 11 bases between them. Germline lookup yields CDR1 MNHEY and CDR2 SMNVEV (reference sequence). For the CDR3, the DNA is TGTGCCAGCAGTTTAAGGGGTTTTGGCTATGGCTACACCTTC. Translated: CASSLRGFGYGYTF.

CDR3 sequence reads: CASSLESGQDNQPQHF. CDR3 in DNA: TGTGCCAGCAGCTTAGAGTCTGGGCAGGATAATCAGCCCCAGCATTTT. This rearrangement joins TRBV7-2 to TRBJ1-5; D gene uncertain. Trimming removed 1 base at V and 4 bases at J, with 14 bases between. The CDR3 is 16 residues long. Per germline, CDR1 SGHTA and CDR2 FQGNSA. Full variable domain (outside the CDR3, taken from reference TRBV7-2 and TRBJ1-5): GAGVSQSPSNKVTEKGKDVELRCDPISGHTALYWYRQSLGQGLEFLIYFQGNSAPDKSGLPSDRFSAERTGGSVSTLTIQRTQQEDSAVYLCASSLESGQDNQPQHFGDGTRLSIL.

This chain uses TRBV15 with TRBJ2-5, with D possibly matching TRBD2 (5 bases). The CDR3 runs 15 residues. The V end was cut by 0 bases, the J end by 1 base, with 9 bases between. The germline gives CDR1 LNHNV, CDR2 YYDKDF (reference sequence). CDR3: CATSRDSGFQETQYF. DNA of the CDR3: TGTGCCACCAGCAGAGATTCGGGGTTCCAAGAGACCCAGTACTTC.

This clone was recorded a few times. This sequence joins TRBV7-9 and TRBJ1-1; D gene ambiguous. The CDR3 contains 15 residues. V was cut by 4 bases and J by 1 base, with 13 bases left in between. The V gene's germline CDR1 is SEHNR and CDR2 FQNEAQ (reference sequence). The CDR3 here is CASSSRLTENTEAFF. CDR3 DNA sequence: TGTGCCAGCAGCTCCCGACTTACGGAGAACACTGAAGCTTTCTTT.

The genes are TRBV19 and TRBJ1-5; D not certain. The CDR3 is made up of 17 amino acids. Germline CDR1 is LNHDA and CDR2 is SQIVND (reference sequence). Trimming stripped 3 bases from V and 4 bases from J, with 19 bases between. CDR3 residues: CASSISGILAGNQPQHF. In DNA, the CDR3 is TGTGCCAGTAGTATCTCCGGCATCCTGGCTGGGAATCAGCCCCAGCATTTT.

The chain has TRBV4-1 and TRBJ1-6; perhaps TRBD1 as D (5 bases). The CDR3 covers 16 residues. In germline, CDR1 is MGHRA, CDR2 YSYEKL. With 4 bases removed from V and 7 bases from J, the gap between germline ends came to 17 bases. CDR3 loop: CASSLPRRGRNSPLHF. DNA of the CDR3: TGCGCCAGCAGCCTACCAAGACGGGGACGCAATTCACCCCTCCACTTT.

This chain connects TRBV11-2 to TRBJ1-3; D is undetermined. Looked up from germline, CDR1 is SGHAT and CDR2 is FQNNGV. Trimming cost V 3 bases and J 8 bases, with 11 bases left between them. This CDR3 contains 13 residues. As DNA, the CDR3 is TGTGCCAGCAGCTTCCTCACGCCCCACACCATATATTTT. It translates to CASSFLTPHTIYF. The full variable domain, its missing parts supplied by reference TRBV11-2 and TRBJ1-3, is EAGVAQSPRYKIIEKRQSVAFWCNPISGHATLYWYQQILGQGPKLLIQFQNNGVVDDSQLPKDRFSAERLKGVDSTLKIQPAKLEDSAVYLCASSFLTPHTIYFGEGSWLTVV.

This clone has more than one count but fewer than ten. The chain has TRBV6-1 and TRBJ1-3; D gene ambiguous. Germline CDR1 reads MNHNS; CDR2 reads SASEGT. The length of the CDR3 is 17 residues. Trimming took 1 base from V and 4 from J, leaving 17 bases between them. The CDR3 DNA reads TGTGCCAGCAGTGAAGTATGGGTCAAGAAAAGCGGAAACACCATATATTTT. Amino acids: CASSEVWVKKSGNTIYF.

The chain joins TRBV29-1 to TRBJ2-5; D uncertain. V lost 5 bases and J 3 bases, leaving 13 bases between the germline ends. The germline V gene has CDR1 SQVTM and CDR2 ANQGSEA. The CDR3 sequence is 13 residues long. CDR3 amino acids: CSVFRPLKETQYF. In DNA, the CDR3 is TGCAGCGTTTTCAGGCCGTTAAAAGAGACCCAGTACTTC.

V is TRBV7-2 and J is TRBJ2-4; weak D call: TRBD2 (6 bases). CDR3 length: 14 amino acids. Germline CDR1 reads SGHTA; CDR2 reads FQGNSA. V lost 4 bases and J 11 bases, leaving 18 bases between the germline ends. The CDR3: CASSSGLPSSVQYF. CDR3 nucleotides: TGTGCCAGCAGCTCGGGACTCCCCTCGTCGGTTCAGTACTTC.

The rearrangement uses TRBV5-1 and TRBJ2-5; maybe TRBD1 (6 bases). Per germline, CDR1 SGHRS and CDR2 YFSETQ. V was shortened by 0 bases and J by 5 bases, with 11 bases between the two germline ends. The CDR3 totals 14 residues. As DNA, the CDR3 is TGCGCCAGCAGCTTGGGGTGGGGGCAGGAGACCCAGTACTTC. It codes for CASSLGWGQETQYF.

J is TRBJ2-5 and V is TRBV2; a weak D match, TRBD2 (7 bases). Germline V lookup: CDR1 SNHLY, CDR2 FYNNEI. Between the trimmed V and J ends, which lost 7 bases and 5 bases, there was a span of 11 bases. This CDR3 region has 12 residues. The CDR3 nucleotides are TGTGCCAGCAATCGGGGGGCCGAGACCCAGTACTTC. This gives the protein CASNRGAETQYF.

The CDR3 loop reads CSVKLGETQYF. The CDR3 DNA follows: TGCAGCGTAAAATTGGGGGAGACCCAGTACTTC. V gene TRBV29-1 combines with J gene TRBJ2-5; D remains unclear. Between the trimmed V and J ends, which lost 6 bases and 5 bases, there was a span of 10 bases. Germline CDR1 SQVTM, CDR2 ANQGSEA. The CDR3 is 11 residues long.

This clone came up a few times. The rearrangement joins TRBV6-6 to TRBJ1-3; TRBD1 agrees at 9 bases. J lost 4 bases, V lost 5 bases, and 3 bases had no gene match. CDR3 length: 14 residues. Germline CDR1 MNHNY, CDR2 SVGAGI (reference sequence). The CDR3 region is CASSRTGAGNTIYF. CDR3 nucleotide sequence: TGTGCCAGCAGTCGGACAGGGGCCGGAAACACCATATATTTT.

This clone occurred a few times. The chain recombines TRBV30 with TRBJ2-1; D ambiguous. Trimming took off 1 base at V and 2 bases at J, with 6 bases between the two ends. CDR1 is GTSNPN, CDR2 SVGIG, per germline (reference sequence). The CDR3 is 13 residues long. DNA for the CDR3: TGTGCCTGGAGTGAGGGTCCCTACAATGAGCAGTTCTTC. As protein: CAWSEGPYNEQFF.

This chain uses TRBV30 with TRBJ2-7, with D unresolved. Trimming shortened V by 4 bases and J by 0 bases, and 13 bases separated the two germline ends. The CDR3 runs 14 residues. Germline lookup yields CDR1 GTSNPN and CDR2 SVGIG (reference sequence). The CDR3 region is CAWNPPEGSYEQYF. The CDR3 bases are TGTGCCTGGAATCCCCCAGAAGGCTCCTACGAGCAGTACTTC.

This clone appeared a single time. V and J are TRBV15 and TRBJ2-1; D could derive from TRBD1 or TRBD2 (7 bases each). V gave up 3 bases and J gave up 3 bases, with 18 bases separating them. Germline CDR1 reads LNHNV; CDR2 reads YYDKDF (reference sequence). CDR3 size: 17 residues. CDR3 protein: CATSRRGGDRFYNEQFF. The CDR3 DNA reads TGTGCCACCAGCAGGAGAGGGGGGGACAGATTCTACAATGAGCAGTTCTTC.

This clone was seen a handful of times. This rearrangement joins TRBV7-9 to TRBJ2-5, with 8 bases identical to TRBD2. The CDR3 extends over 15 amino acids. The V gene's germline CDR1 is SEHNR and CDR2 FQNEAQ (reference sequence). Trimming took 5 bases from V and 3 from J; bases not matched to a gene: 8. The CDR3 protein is CASSIVAGRKETQYF. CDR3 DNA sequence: TGTGCCAGCAGCATCGTAGCGGGGCGAAAAGAGACCCAGTACTTC.